This record looks at one T cell receptor (beta chain) sequence and its context. The antigen is not known. The sample comes from a study of siplizumab effects on memory and regulatory T cells. Per the germline V gene, CDR1 is SGHNT and CDR2 is YYREEE (reference sequence). V was pared by 0 bases and J by 4 bases, with 13 bases between. The CDR3 is made up of 16 amino acids. Roughly 100,000 TCR templates underwent assay in each sample. Libraries were prepared by immunoSEQ multiplex PCR; TCRdb keeps only in-frame clonotypes and omits some of them. The sample includes more than 85,000 clones, 90% of them seen just once. Study-wide results and limits: A naive or memory phenotype could not be assigned to roughly 80-97% of the proliferating CD4+ or CD8+ clones. Of the alloreactive clones, only a minor fraction mapped to unstimulated subsets.

This chain joins TRBV5-4 and TRBJ2-2; D ambiguous. Material: CD4+ T cells sorted from blood. The clonotype originates from a human donor in good health. The CDR3 reads CASSLGARQSTGELFF. CDR3 coding DNA: TGTGCCAGCAGCTTGGGAGCCCGGCAGAGCACCGGGGAGCTGTTTTTT.